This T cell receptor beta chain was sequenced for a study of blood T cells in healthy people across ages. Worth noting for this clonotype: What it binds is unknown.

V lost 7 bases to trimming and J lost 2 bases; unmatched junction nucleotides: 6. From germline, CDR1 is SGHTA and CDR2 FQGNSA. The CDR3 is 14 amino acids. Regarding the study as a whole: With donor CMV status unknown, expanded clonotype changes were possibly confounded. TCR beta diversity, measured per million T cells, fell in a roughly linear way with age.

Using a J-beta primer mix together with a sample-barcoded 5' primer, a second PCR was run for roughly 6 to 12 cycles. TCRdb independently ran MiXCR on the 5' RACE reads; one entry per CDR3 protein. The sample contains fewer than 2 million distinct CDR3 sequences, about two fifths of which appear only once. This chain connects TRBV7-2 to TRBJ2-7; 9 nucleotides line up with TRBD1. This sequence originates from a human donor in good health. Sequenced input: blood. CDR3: CASTEGTGPYEQYF. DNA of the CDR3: TGTGCCAGCACAGAGGGGACAGGGCCCTACGAGCAGTACTTC.